This TCR beta chain was sequenced in a study of blood T cell repertoires in COVID-19. About the research overall: Both acute and convalescent COVID-19 samples were obtained from the United States, Italy and Spain.

The CDR3 runs to 16 residues. V was cut by 5 bases and J by 8 bases, with 21 bases left in between. In germline, CDR1 is KGHDR, CDR2 SFDVKD. The protocol was immunoSEQ multiplex PCR, while the TCRdb copy is restricted to in-frame clones and leaves out a portion. The sample has under 200,000 clones, around four fifths seen once. Sequencing was done on a sample of peripheral blood. The TCR comes from a man in his thirties or forties with active or convalescent COVID-19. J is TRBJ2-1 and V is TRBV24-1; D possibly corresponds to TRBD1 (5 bases). CDR3: CATSGRGTRSFDEQFF. In DNA, the CDR3 is TGTGCCACCAGTGGTAGGGGAACCCGGAGTTTCGATGAGCAGTTCTTC.